This T cell receptor (beta chain) was observed in a study of blood T cells in healthy people across ages. Isolated PBMCs totaled at least 7 million in each sample. Per sample, at least 6 micrograms of total RNA were extracted. CDR1 is SGHAT, CDR2 FQNNGV, per germline. There are 11 residues in the CDR3. V dropped 5 bases and J dropped 7 bases, with 8 bases sitting between them. Primed by a sample-barcoded 5' primer and a J-beta primer mix, a second PCR proceeded for about 6 to 11 cycles. A 12-random-nucleotide template-switch adaptor tagged each cDNA molecule. Each CDR3 protein gets one entry after TCRdb re-called the 5' RACE reads with MiXCR. The sample has 700,000 to 900,000 distinct CDR3 sequences; around a quarter are singletons. The same sample was also studied in work on T cells of mothers and their children. This second report adds: The analysis detected no persistent microchimeric T cell clones.

The rearrangement uses TRBV11-2 and TRBJ2-5; D not certain. The TCR comes from a boy younger than 18 in good health. What was sequenced was blood. CDR3 protein: CASSRMGTQYF. The CDR3 DNA is TGTGCCAGCAGCCGAATGGGGACCCAGTACTTC.